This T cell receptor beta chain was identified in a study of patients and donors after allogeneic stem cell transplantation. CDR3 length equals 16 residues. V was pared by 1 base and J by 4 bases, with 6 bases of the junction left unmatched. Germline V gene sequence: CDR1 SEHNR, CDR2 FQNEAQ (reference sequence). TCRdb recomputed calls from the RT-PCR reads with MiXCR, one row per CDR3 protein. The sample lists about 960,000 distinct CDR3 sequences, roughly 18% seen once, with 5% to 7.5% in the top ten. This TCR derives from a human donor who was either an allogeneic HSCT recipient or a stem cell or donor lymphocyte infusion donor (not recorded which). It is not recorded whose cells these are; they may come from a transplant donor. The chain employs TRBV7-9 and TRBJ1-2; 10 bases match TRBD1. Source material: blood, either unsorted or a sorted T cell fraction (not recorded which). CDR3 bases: TGTGCCAGCAGCTTAGTAGGAAGGACAGGGGGCTATGGCTACACCTTC. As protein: CASSLVGRTGGYGYTF.